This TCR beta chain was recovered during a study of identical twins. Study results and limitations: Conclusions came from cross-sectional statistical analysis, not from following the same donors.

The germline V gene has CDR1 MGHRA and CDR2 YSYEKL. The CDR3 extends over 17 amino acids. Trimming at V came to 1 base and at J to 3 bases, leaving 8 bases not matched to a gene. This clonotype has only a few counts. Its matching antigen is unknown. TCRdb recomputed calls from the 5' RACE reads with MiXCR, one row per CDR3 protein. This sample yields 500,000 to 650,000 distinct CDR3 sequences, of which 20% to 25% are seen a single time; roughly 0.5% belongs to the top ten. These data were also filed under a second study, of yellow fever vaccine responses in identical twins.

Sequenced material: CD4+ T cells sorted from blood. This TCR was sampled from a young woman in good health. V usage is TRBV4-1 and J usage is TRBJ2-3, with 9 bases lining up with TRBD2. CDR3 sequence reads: CASSQGAGGRVTDTQYF. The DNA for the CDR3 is TGCGCCAGCAGCCAAGGTGCGGGGGGGCGCGTGACAGATACGCAGTATTTT.